These 9 T cell receptor beta chains share one sample of origin, sequenced in a study of T-cell reconstitution after alpha-beta-depleted transplantation in children. The library targeted TCRbeta and was prepared with unique molecular identifiers. TCRdb reprocessed the PCR reads via MiXCR and lists one record per CDR3 protein. Of about 410,000 distinct CDR3 sequences detected, roughly 22% appear once; the ten largest clones hold 3.8%. Here the sequenced sample was PBMCs from the stem cell graft donor, taken from the stem cell graft. Source of these receptors: a human donor who donated a stem cell graft to a child with acute myeloid leukemia.

This chain links TRBV4-2 with TRBJ2-3; 8 positions match TRBD2. In germline, CDR1 is LGHNA, CDR2 YNFKEQ. J gave up 0 bases and V 0 bases, and 8 bases lay outside the gene matches. There are 18 residues in the CDR3. This CDR3 is CASSQDPTSGISTDTQYF. CDR3 coding DNA: TGTGCCAGCAGCCAAGATCCAACTAGCGGTATTAGCACAGATACGCAGTATTTT.

This sequence joins TRBV12-3 or TRBV12-4 and TRBJ2-7, with 11 bases aligning to TRBD2. V shed 8 bases and J 4 bases; nucleotides not matched to a gene: 4. The CDR3 has 13 amino acids. The CDR3 bases are TGTGCCAGCCTAACTAGCGGGAGTTACGAGCAGTACTTC. Translation: CASLTSGSYEQYF.

This clonotype was seen a few times. The rearrangement joins TRBV6-2 or TRBV6-3 to TRBJ2-1, with 10 nucleotides matching TRBD2. This CDR3 contains 15 residues. Trimming removed 6 bases from V and 4 bases from J; junction bases left unmatched: 6. Germline CDR1 MNHEY, CDR2 SVGEGT. The CDR3 region is CASRLTSGLYNEQFF. CDR3 DNA: TGTGCCAGCAGGTTGACTAGCGGGTTGTACAATGAGCAGTTCTTC.

The chain links TRBV11-2 to TRBJ1-5; D is unclear. The CDR3 totals 13 residues. Per germline, CDR1 SGHAT and CDR2 FQNNGV. Trimming cost V 0 bases and J 6 bases, with 6 bases left between them. CDR3 coding DNA: TGTGCCAGCAGCTTAGAGGCTTCTCAGCCCCAGCATTTT. It is translated as CASSLEASQPQHF.

V gene TRBV18 combines with J gene TRBJ2-7; 8 bases map to TRBD1. Per the germline V gene, CDR1 is KGHSH and CDR2 is LQKENI. The CDR3 loop spans 13 amino acids. The V and J ends lost 1 base and 6 bases, in that order; junction bases with no gene match: 2. The CDR3 DNA reads TGTGCCAGCTCACCACAGGGACAGGCCGAGCAGTACTTC. It codes for CASSPQGQAEQYF.

The V and J genes are TRBV4-2 and TRBJ2-5, with 11 positions matching TRBD2. Germline V gives CDR1 LGHNA, CDR2 YNFKEQ. This CDR3 contains 15 residues. J gave up 3 bases and V 0 bases, and 0 bases lay outside the gene matches. CDR3 region: CASSQELAGEETQYF. The DNA for the CDR3 is TGTGCCAGCAGCCAAGAACTAGCGGGAGAAGAGACCCAGTACTTC.

This clonotype was found a few times. The chain employs TRBV12-3 or TRBV12-4 and TRBJ2-1; the D call may be TRBD1 or TRBD2 (5 bases each). CDR3 length: 13 amino acids. V lost 6 bases and J lost 5, with 11 bases in between. CDR3 sequence reads: CASSPTGHNEQFF. In DNA, the CDR3 is TGTGCCAGCAGCCCGACGGGACACAATGAGCAGTTCTTC.

The chain carries TRBV20-1 and TRBJ1-1, with 8 bases lining up with TRBD1. Germline V lookup: CDR1 DFQATT, CDR2 SNEGSKA (reference sequence). V shed 7 bases and J 0 bases; nucleotides not matched to a gene: 4. This CDR3 has 13 amino acids. CDR3 bases: TGCAGTGGGACAGGGATACTGAACACTGAAGCTTTCTTT. Translating it yields CSGTGILNTEAFF.

J is TRBJ2-1 and V is TRBV20-1, with 7 positions matching TRBD2. The V gene's germline CDR1 is DFQATT and CDR2 SNEGSKA (reference sequence). This CDR3 spans 15 amino acids. V lost 1 base and J lost 8; bases outside the gene matches: 11. CDR3 in amino acids: CSARASAGVRHEQFF. The CDR3 region has the DNA TGCAGTGCTAGAGCGTCCGCGGGAGTACGGCATGAGCAGTTCTTC.